This TCR beta chain was found in a study of T cells in Graves' hyperthyroidism and ophthalmopathy. This clonotype occurred many times. At one of its ends the junction is not consistent with the germline gene, which may arise from a read error. The investigators amplified TCR beta CDR3 regions from RNA transcripts. During a first-round RT-PCR of the TCR CDR3, the HTBI primer set was used. One entry per CDR3 protein, called by TCRdb with MiXCR from the multiplex PCR reads. In the table there are a few hundred thousand distinct CDR3 sequences, just under 15% of which are singletons. Germline V CDR1 and CDR2: SSHAT, FNYEAQ (reference sequence). The CDR3 spans 12 residues. Used for diagnoses were clinical symptoms, serum thyroxine and TRAb, thyroid ultrasound and orbital computed tomography.

This clonotype was sampled from a woman younger than 45 with Graves' hyperthyroidism. This rearrangement joins TRBV7-7 to TRBJ2-5, with no clear D. Sequencing was performed on blood. The CDR3 region is CASSAGRETQYF. The CDR3 nucleotides read TGTGCTAGCAGCGCAGGACGAGAGACCCAGTACTTC. Full variable domain (rest looked up from reference TRBV7-7 and TRBJ2-5): GAGVSQSPRYKVTKRGQDVTLRCDPISSHATLYWYQQALGQGPEFLTYFNYEAQPDKSGLPSDRFSAERPEGSISTLTIQRTEQRDSAMYRCASSAGRETQYFGPGTRLLVL.